This T cell receptor beta chain appears in the sequencing data of a study of blood T cell repertoires in COVID-19. Germline-derived CDR1 and CDR2 are SNHLY and FYNNEI. V gave up 2 bases and J gave up 5 bases; unmatched junction bases: 9. This CDR3 region has 18 residues. TCRdb keeps only in-frame clones here, not all; method: immunoSEQ multiplex PCR. The data contain about 130,000 clones, around 83% of them singletons. The sequencing sample was made of PBMCs or T cells enriched from blood (not recorded which). The J gene is TRBJ2-2, the V gene TRBV2, with TRBD2 identical over 12 bases. The TCR sequence derives from a man aged 45-65 years who had recovered from COVID-19. CDR3 residues: CASSEPLAGGPRTGELFF. The CDR3 DNA sequence: TGTGCCAGCAGTGAACCCCTAGCGGGGGGGCCGAGAACCGGGGAGCTGTTTTTT.